The clone carrying this TCR beta chain showed up just once. Its antigen is not identified. Produced via immunoSEQ multiplex PCR; TCRdb's table is partial and in-frame only. The sample has about 75,000 clones; just under 85% are singletons. The sample comes from a study of cytomegalovirus exposure and HLA in healthy donors. Study-level information: The 90 to 150 validation repertoires used the same platform as the 500 to 700 first-cohort repertoires, a later analysis reported. Study observations and caveats: For most TCR sequences rarity was the rule, although some public TCRs occurred in many donors. First-cohort TCR clusters tended to co-occur in the 120 or so validation repertoires, a later analysis found.

CDR3 length equals 13 residues. CDR1 is MNHEY and CDR2 is SMNVEV in the germline V gene (reference sequence). The germline V and J ends were trimmed by 0 bases and 12 bases, with 13 bases remaining between them. Sequences were obtained from PBMCs. This receptor was taken from a man aged 25 to 45 in good health and CMV-seronegative. The chain recombines TRBV27 with TRBJ2-3; TRBD2 is a possible D gene (6 bases). CDR3 DNA: TGTGCCAGCAGTTTATCCCTAGCGTCTTCACAGTATTTT. This sequence encodes CASSLSLASSQYF.